The 26 T cell receptor beta chains given below trace back to one sample, sequenced in a study of CD8+CD57+ T cells in acquired aplastic anemia. Individuals selected for sequencing had exhibited CD8+CD57+ cell expansion on flow cytometry. Profiles of TCR beta VDJ and CDR3 were generated from a genomic DNA template. TCRdb analysed the reads with MiXCR anew, one entry per CDR3 protein. The sample lists about 150,000 distinct CDR3 sequences; less than 60% were seen once. Specimen: sorted CD4+, CD8+, or CD8+CD57+ T cells (not recorded which) from PBMCs. All receptors come from a human donor with aplastic anemia.

V is TRBV6-1 and J is TRBJ1-3; D is uncertain. This CDR3 is 16 amino acids long. V was pared by 2 bases and J by 0 bases, with 11 bases between. Germline-derived CDR1 and CDR2 are MNHNS and SASEGT. Here the CDR3 DNA reads TGTGCCAGCAGTGAACAAACAGAGATCTCTGGAAACACCATATATTTT. It is translated as CASSEQTEISGNTIYF.

This clonotype has more than one count but fewer than ten. The chain links TRBV11-2 to TRBJ2-1, with 9 positions matching TRBD2. CDR3 length equals 14 residues. Unmatched junction bases numbered 7, after V lost 8 bases and J lost 5 bases. Germline V lookup: CDR1 SGHAT, CDR2 FQNNGV. CDR3 sequence reads: CASQLAGAHNEQFF. In DNA form, the CDR3 reads TGTGCCAGCCAACTAGCGGGTGCTCACAATGAGCAGTTCTTC.

This rearrangement joins TRBV15 to TRBJ2-2, with TRBD1 matching 9 bases. This CDR3 contains 16 residues. V dropped 5 bases and J dropped 5; count of bases not matched to a gene: 9. Germline values: CDR1 LNHNV, CDR2 YYDKDF (reference sequence). The CDR3: CATSRPRDRVTGELFF. CDR3 bases: TGTGCCACCAGCCGACCTCGGGACAGGGTTACCGGGGAGCTGTTTTTT.

The rearrangement uses TRBV6-1 and TRBJ1-1; TRBD1 matches at 8 bases. V trimming: 2 bases; J trimming: 0 bases; junction bases outside the gene matches: 8. Germline CDR1 MNHNS, CDR2 SASEGT. The CDR3 spans 17 residues. The CDR3 loop reads CASSEQGAVPVNTEAFF. CDR3 in DNA: TGTGCCAGCAGTGAACAGGGGGCGGTCCCGGTGAACACTGAAGCTTTCTTT.

As regards this clonotype: The germline gene is not matched at one end of the junction; a read error may be the cause. The chain combines TRBV2 with TRBJ1-6; D might be TRBD1 (6 bases). The CDR3 has 15 residues. Per germline, CDR1 SNHLY and CDR2 FYNNEI. The CDR3 DNA reads as TGTACCAGCAGCTTAGGTTGGCAGGGGCACTCACCCCTCCACTTT. Its protein is CTSSLGWQGHSPLHF.

This clonotype was seen at least ten times. The chain couples TRBV27 to TRBJ1-1; D uncertain. V dropped 2 bases and J dropped 5 bases, with 9 bases sitting between them. This CDR3 is built from 13 residues. Germline-derived CDR1 and CDR2 are MNHEY and SMNVEV (reference sequence). The CDR3 reads CASSLGPGTEAFF. CDR3 coding DNA: TGTGCCAGCAGTTTAGGGCCTGGGACTGAAGCTTTCTTT.

V and J are TRBV10-3 and TRBJ1-4, with 11 positions matching TRBD1. J gave up 7 bases and V 6 bases, and 1 base lay outside the gene matches. CDR1 ENHRY and CDR2 SYGVKD come from the germline V gene. This CDR3 is 13 amino acids long. For the CDR3, the DNA is TGTGCCATCAGCGGGACAGGGGGTGAAAAACTGTTTTTT. Its protein is CAISGTGGEKLFF.

A remark on this clonotype: Since a far larger clone is one base different, this is likely a read error. This rearrangement joins TRBV7-6 to TRBJ1-1, with D unclear. Germline V lookup: CDR1 SGHVS, CDR2 FNYEAQ. CDR3 length equals 11 residues. V lost 1 base, J lost 6 bases, and 3 bases lay in between. CDR3 sequence: CASSLGSEAFF. The CDR3 bases are TGTGCCAGCAGCTTAGGGTCTGAAGCTTTCTTT.

This clonotype was recorded at least ten times. V gene TRBV9 combines with J gene TRBJ2-7; the D gene is possibly TRBD1 (5 bases). The CDR3 contains 13 residues. With 3 bases removed from V and 13 bases from J, the gap between germline ends came to 20 bases. Germline CDR1 SGDLS, CDR2 YYNGEE. The CDR3 DNA reads as TGTGCCAGCAGCGCCCCCGGTGGGGCAGGGTTTTACTTC. As protein: CASSAPGGAGFYF.

This clonotype occurred a few times. This rearrangement joins TRBV10-2 to TRBJ2-1, with D possibly called TRBD1 or TRBD2 (5 bases each). V was trimmed by 6 bases and J by 13 bases, leaving 13 bases between them. The germline CDR1 and CDR2 sequences are WSHSY and SAAADI. The CDR3 spans 11 residues. The CDR3 DNA reads TGCGCCAGCAGGGCTCCGGGACGTCAGTTCTTC. The encoded protein is CASRAPGRQFF.

V usage is TRBV4-2 and J usage is TRBJ1-1; D remains ambiguous. Germline lookup yields CDR1 LGHNA and CDR2 YNFKEQ. V lost 1 base and J lost 0, with 12 bases in between. The CDR3 is 16 amino acids. Here the CDR3 DNA reads TGTGCCAGCAGCCAAGGTTGGAGTAGCCTGAACACTGAAGCTTTCTTT. Translated: CASSQGWSSLNTEAFF.

The chain couples TRBV11-2 to TRBJ2-1; D remains ambiguous. V was shortened by 5 bases and J by 6 bases, with 14 bases between the two germline ends. Germline lookup yields CDR1 SGHAT and CDR2 FQNNGV. The CDR3 contains 14 residues. This CDR3 is CASSALGMGNEQFF. The CDR3 DNA follows: TGTGCCAGCAGCGCCCTTGGAATGGGCAATGAGCAGTTCTTC.

Comments on this clonotype: This is likely a read error, given that the CDR3 carries no conserved phenylalanine or tryptophan at its end. In nucleotides, the CDR3 is TGTGCCACCAGCAGAGATGTAGGGAACTATGGCTACACCTTG. This gives the protein CATSRDVGNYGYTL. The V call is TRBV15, the J call TRBJ1-2, with no clear D. V lost 0 bases and J lost 2, with 7 bases in between. Germline V gene data show CDR1 as LNHNV and CDR2 as YYDKDF (reference sequence). The CDR3 totals 14 residues.

This clonotype was recorded at least ten times. This rearrangement joins TRBV11-1 to TRBJ2-1; D gene ambiguous. Germline lookup yields CDR1 SGHAT and CDR2 FQDESV (reference sequence). Trimming pared 1 base from V and 10 bases from J, leaving 20 bases between. CDR3 size: 16 residues. The CDR3 sequence: CASSLGRSPRVEEQFF. CDR3 sequence (DNA): TGTGCCAGCAGCTTAGGCAGGTCTCCCCGTGTAGAGGAGCAGTTCTTC.

Ten or more counts support this clonotype. The V gene is TRBV12-3 or TRBV12-4, the J gene TRBJ1-2; D is possibly TRBD1 (5 bases). Trimming shortened V by 9 bases and J by 0 bases, and 14 bases separated the two germline ends. This CDR3 spans 14 amino acids. CDR3 sequence reads: CASYGGEANYGYTF. In DNA, the CDR3 is TGTGCCAGTTACGGGGGAGAAGCTAACTATGGCTACACCTTC.

The table lists this clonotype with many counts. The chain employs TRBV6-5 and TRBJ2-1, with D hard to call. From germline, CDR1 is MNHEY and CDR2 SVGAGI. V lost 3 bases to trimming and J lost 8 bases, with 8 bases between them. CDR3 length equals 12 residues. In DNA, the CDR3 is TGTGCCAGCAGTTATCTCCCCGATGAGCAGTTCTTC. It specifies CASSYLPDEQFF.

The chain employs TRBV9 and TRBJ2-7, with D tentatively TRBD2 (5 bases). Trimming shortened V by 4 bases and J by 6 bases, and 14 bases separated the two germline ends. Germline CDR1 is SGDLS and CDR2 is YYNGEE. The CDR3 extends over 13 amino acids. The CDR3 region has the DNA TGTGCCAGCAGCCCCGAGGGATGGCGCGAGCAGTACTTC. This translates into CASSPEGWREQYF.

The J gene is TRBJ1-2, the V gene TRBV10-3, with D possibly matching TRBD1 (5 bases). V was cut by 10 bases and J by 4 bases, with 19 bases left in between. CDR1 and CDR2 from the germline V gene are ENHRY and SYGVKD. This CDR3 comprises 14 residues. CDR3 region: CATATAGGIYGYTF. The CDR3 coding sequence is TGTGCCACCGCGACAGCCGGGGGTATCTATGGCTACACCTTC.

This clonotype was seen repeatedly, ten times or more. The J gene is TRBJ1-2, the V gene TRBV20-1; no definite D call. V gave up 0 bases and J gave up 4 bases, with 15 bases separating them. Per germline, CDR1 DFQATT and CDR2 SNEGSKA (reference sequence). The CDR3 totals 15 residues. The CDR3 loop reads CSARDLGHYLYGYTF. The DNA of the CDR3 is TGCAGTGCTAGAGATCTTGGCCACTATCTCTATGGCTACACCTTC.

J is TRBJ2-6 and V is TRBV10-3; D perhaps matches TRBD2 (6 bases). CDR3 length: 15 amino acids. Germline CDR1 ENHRY, CDR2 SYGVKD. V lost 4 bases, J lost 0 bases, and 7 bases lay in between. The CDR3, as DNA: TGTGCCATCAGTGTCGGGGGCTCTGGGGCCAACGTCCTGACTTTC. Translation: CAISVGGSGANVLTF.

This clonotype appeared many times. J is TRBJ1-4 and V is TRBV6-1, with D perhaps matching TRBD1 (6 bases). V lost 6 bases and J 5 bases, leaving 13 bases between the germline ends. There are 14 residues in the CDR3. The germline V gene has CDR1 MNHNS and CDR2 SASEGT. The CDR3, as DNA: TGTGCCAGCAGCCTACGAGGGGGGAATGAAAAACTGTTTTTT. It codes for CASSLRGGNEKLFF.

This clonotype has ten or more counts. This chain joins TRBV19 and TRBJ2-7; possible D gene TRBD2, 5 bases. Trimming stripped 1 base from V and 4 bases from J, with 5 bases between. There are 12 residues in the CDR3. Germline lookup yields CDR1 LNHDA and CDR2 SQIVND (reference sequence). The CDR3 protein is CASSIGGYEQYF. CDR3 nucleotides: TGTGCCAGTAGTATAGGAGGGTACGAGCAGTACTTC.

The chain uses TRBV15 and TRBJ2-7, with TRBD2 matching 12 bases. This CDR3 region has 16 residues. The J segment lost 4 bases and the V segment lost 4 bases, leaving 8 bases of the junction unmatched. Germline-derived CDR1 and CDR2 are LNHNV and YYDKDF (reference sequence). CDR3 DNA: TGTGCCACCAGCACTCTAGCGGGGGGGCAGCTATACGAGCAGTACTTC. Amino acid sequence: CATSTLAGGQLYEQYF.

This clonotype was seen ten or more times. V usage is TRBV19 and J usage is TRBJ1-5; TRBD1 agrees at 7 bases. The ends lost 9 bases at V and 3 bases at J; junction bases unmatched: 8. This CDR3 is 14 amino acids long. Per germline, CDR1 LNHDA and CDR2 SQIVND (reference sequence). As DNA, the CDR3 is TGTGCCAGCCGGGAGGGGGCTTTCAATCAGCCCCAGCATTTT. Translating gives CASREGAFNQPQHF. Together with reference TRBV19 and TRBJ1-5, the CDR3 gives the full variable domain: DGGITQSPKYLFRKEGQNVTLSCEQNLNHDAMYWYRQDPGQGLRLIYYSQIVNDFQKGDIAEGYSVSREKKESFPLTVTSAQKNPTAFYLCASREGAFNQPQHFGDGTRLSIL.

The chain employs TRBV20-1 and TRBJ2-5; 10 positions agree with TRBD1. The junction had 7 bases not matched to a gene; V was cut back by 6 bases and J by 3 bases. The CDR3 loop spans 14 amino acids. Germline CDR1 and CDR2: DFQATT and SNEGSKA (reference sequence). For the CDR3, the DNA is TGCAGTGCCCGCCGGGGGACAGGGGAAGAGACCCAGTACTTC. Its translation is CSARRGTGEETQYF.

The V call is TRBV7-3, the J call TRBJ2-5; D is perhaps TRBD1 or TRBD2 (6 bases each). The CDR3 is 15 residues long. The germline V and J ends were trimmed by 5 bases and 5 bases, with 18 bases remaining between them. Germline values: CDR1 SGHTA, CDR2 FQGTGA. The CDR3, as DNA: TGTGCCAGCAGCGCAGGGAACGGAGGGGGGGAGACCCAGTACTTC. Protein: CASSAGNGGGETQYF.